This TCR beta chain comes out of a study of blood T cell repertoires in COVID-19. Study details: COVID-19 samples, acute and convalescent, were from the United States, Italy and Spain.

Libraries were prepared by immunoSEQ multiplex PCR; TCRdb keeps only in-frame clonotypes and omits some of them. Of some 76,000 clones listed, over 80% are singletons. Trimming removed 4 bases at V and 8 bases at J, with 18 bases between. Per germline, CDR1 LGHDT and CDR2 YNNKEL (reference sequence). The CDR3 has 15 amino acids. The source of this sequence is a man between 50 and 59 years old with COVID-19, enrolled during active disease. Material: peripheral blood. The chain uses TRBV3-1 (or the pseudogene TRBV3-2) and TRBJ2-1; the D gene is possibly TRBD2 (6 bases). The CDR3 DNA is TGTGCCAGCAGCCGGCCTGGAGGGGTAGTGGATGAGCAGTTCTTC. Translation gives CASSRPGGVVDEQFF.